The T cell receptor (beta chain) described here comes from a study of naive CD8 T cells in extremely preterm neonates. The CDR3 has 16 amino acids. J gave up 2 bases and V 1 base, and 2 bases lay outside the gene matches. The germline gives CDR1 ENHRY, CDR2 SYGVKD. Assay: immunoSEQ multiplex PCR; the TCRdb copy retains only in-frame clones and omits some. This sample carries a few thousand clones, 95% to 98% of them seen once, and the ten largest clones take 0.47%. Deliveries were elective term cesareans at about 35-41 weeks, with no labor or membrane rupture. Pregnancies with fetal demise were excluded. Sorting kept Annexin V-negative CD3+CD8+CD45RA+CCR7+ naive T cells. Per sample, roughly 20,000 to 110,000 naive CD8+ cells were sorted.

This TCR derives from a newborn in good health. The sequenced material came from naive CD8+ T cells from cord blood. The chain combines TRBV10-3 with TRBJ2-3, with 11 bases aligning to TRBD2. CDR3 DNA sequence: TGTGCCATCAGTGAGTTAGCGGGGGGGCCCACAGATACGCAGTATTTT. As protein: CAISELAGGPTDTQYF.